One and the same sample provided the 9 T cell receptor beta chains below, sequenced in a study of T cell changes during pregnancy in multiple sclerosis. The repertoire was sequenced with immunoSEQ multiplex PCR; TCRdb's copy has only in-frame clones and lacks some. The data hold about 65,000 clones, with almost 95% observed a single time. Sample: CD8+ T cells from peripheral blood mononuclear cells, taken in the third trimester of pregnancy. The receptors derive from a female donor in good health, enrolled as a control in a pregnancy study.

The chain uses TRBV19 and TRBJ1-1, with TRBD1 matching 10 bases. The V segment lost 4 bases and the J segment 8 bases; nucleotides outside the gene matches: 10. Germline V gene sequence: CDR1 LNHDA, CDR2 SQIVND (reference sequence). The CDR3 spans 15 residues. This CDR3 is CASSTLSTGGGEAFF. The CDR3 DNA is TGTGCCAGTAGTACCTTATCGACAGGGGGCGGAGAAGCTTTCTTT.

The chain recombines TRBV4-2 with TRBJ2-7, with a tentative D call TRBD1 (6 bases). V lost 1 base and J lost 3, with 10 bases in between. Germline lookup yields CDR1 LGHNA and CDR2 YNFKEQ. CDR3 length: 14 amino acids. The CDR3 DNA follows: TGTGCCAGCAGCCAAGTTCTGACAGGCTACGAGCAGTACTTC. Protein product: CASSQVLTGYEQYF.

CDR3 DNA sequence: TGTGCCAGCAGCTGGGCAAGGAACACCGGGGAGCTGTTTTTT. Translation: CASSWARNTGELFF. The rearrangement links TRBV27 to TRBJ2-2; D call uncertain. Trimming took 6 bases from V and 1 from J, leaving 9 bases between them. The CDR3 sequence is 14 residues long. The germline CDR1 and CDR2 sequences are MNHEY and SMNVEV (reference sequence).

The rearrangement joins TRBV23-1 to TRBJ1-2; perhaps TRBD1 as D (5 bases). TRBV23-1 is classed as an ORF, of uncertain function. V lost 1 base and J lost 5, with 17 bases in between. The CDR3 loop spans 16 amino acids. In nucleotides, the CDR3 is TGCGCCAGCAGTCAATTCAGGGAGGAAGCTGGGTATGGCTACACCTTC. It codes for CASSQFREEAGYGYTF.

This clone was detected ten times or more. This sequence joins TRBV6-4 and TRBJ2-6; a possible D gene is TRBD2 (5 bases). The CDR3 runs 16 residues. Trimming shortened V by 2 bases and J by 0 bases, and 8 bases separated the two germline ends. The V gene's germline CDR1 is MRHNA and CDR2 SNTAGT. In DNA, the CDR3 is TGTGCCAGCAGTGACGGCAGCGGCTCTGGGGCCAACGTCCTGACTTTC. It yields the protein CASSDGSGSGANVLTF.

The CDR3, as DNA: TGTGCCAGCAGCGCCAGGACAGCAAACTATGGCTACACCTTC. Translation: CASSARTANYGYTF. The chain is built from TRBV9 and TRBJ1-2; a possible D gene is TRBD1 (6 bases). Trimming took 3 bases from V and 2 from J, leaving 11 bases between them. CDR3 length equals 14 residues. The V gene's germline CDR1 is SGDLS and CDR2 YYNGEE.

The chain uses TRBV2 and TRBJ1-2; 8 bases fit TRBD1. The V and J ends lost 8 bases and 4 bases, in that order; junction bases with no gene match: 9. The CDR3 is made up of 14 amino acids. Germline CDR1 SNHLY, CDR2 FYNNEI. CDR3 bases: TGTGCCAGCGAAGCGGGACAGGCGACCTATGGCTACACCTTC. This gives the protein CASEAGQATYGYTF.

This clone has more than one count but fewer than ten. The chain is built from TRBV11-2 and TRBJ1-1, with a tentative D call TRBD1 (5 bases). The V end lost 2 bases, the J end lost 5 bases, and 12 bases lay between the germline ends. Germline V gene data show CDR1 as SGHAT and CDR2 as FQNNGV. The CDR3 covers 14 residues. The CDR3 here is CASSLQGRVTEAFF. As DNA, the CDR3 is TGTGCCAGCAGCTTACAGGGTAGGGTAACTGAAGCTTTCTTT.

The gene calls are TRBV7-9 and TRBJ1-4; perhaps TRBD1 as D (5 bases). CDR1 and CDR2 (germline): SEHNR, FQNEAQ (reference sequence). CDR3 length equals 17 residues. The ends were cut back, 2 bases at V and 8 bases at J, with 21 bases in the middle. As DNA, the CDR3 is TGTGCCAGCAGCTTATCTGCCCAGGGCAGTTTATACGAAAAACTGTTTTTT. It codes for CASSLSAQGSLYEKLFF.